The clone carrying this T cell receptor beta chain was seen ten or more times. Its antigen is still unknown. Not a single patient had been given any form of treatment at any point before undergoing thyroid surgery. The CDR3 length is 16 residues. The ends lost 3 bases at V and 0 bases at J; junction bases unmatched: 3. From germline, CDR1 is SGDLS and CDR2 YYNGEE. The data stem from a study of metastatic and nonmetastatic thyroid tumors. Whole-study context: The comparison covered peripheral blood and tumor or nodule tissue in malignant and benign thyroid patients. Overall study results and limits: Reported TCR beta diversity, measured in blood and tumor, was significantly higher for malignant thyroid tumors than for benign nodules.

Original data processing: For papillary thyroid cancer, a distant-metastasis classifier was constructed from CDR3 differences observed across clinicopathological groups. TCRdb re-clonotyped the PCR reads through MiXCR. The V and J calls come from TCRdb's annotation, not from the publication. The table has more than 20,000 clones, around an eighth seen once; the top ten hold roughly a quarter. The chain recombines TRBV9 with TRBJ2-3; 11 bases map to TRBD2. The sample taken for sequencing was blood. The sequence was collected from a female donor with papillary thyroid cancer or a benign thyroid nodule (not recorded which). Some clones in this sample may be carry-over from other donors' samples. CDR3 nucleotide sequence: TGTGCCAGCAGCGCTAGCGGGGGGTATAGCACAGATACGCAGTATTTT. It yields the protein CASSASGGYSTDTQYF.